One sample yielded the 19 T cell receptor beta chains listed below, sequenced in a study of shared clonotypes between healthy human individuals. Data came from immunoSEQ multiplex PCR; TCRdb stores just in-frame clones and leaves some out. The table lists some 1.5 million clones, roughly 97% of them singletons. The sequenced material came from naive CD4+ T cells sorted from blood. As for subset: CD45RA+ positively selected. The receptors come from a man aged 30 to 45 in good health.

J is TRBJ2-1 and V is TRBV19; a weak D match, TRBD2 (5 bases). The CDR3 is 16 amino acids. The germline gives CDR1 LNHDA, CDR2 SQIVND (reference sequence). V lost 3 bases and J 6 bases, leaving 18 bases between the germline ends. The CDR3 DNA sequence: TGTGCCAGTAGTATGGTACGGGGTCGCCCCTTCAATGAGCAGTTCTTC. Translated, it gives CASSMVRGRPFNEQFF.

The rearrangement joins TRBV5-1 to TRBJ2-1; D gene unclear. The V and J ends lost 6 bases and 2 bases respectively, with 15 bases between them. The CDR3 loop spans 15 amino acids. Germline V gives CDR1 SGHRS, CDR2 YFSETQ. The CDR3 region is CASTPVDITYNEQFF. CDR3 bases: TGCGCCAGCACGCCAGTCGATATAACCTACAATGAGCAGTTCTTC.

The V gene is TRBV6-1, the J gene TRBJ2-6; D gene ambiguous. V lost 9 bases and J lost 2, with 8 bases in between. Germline V CDR1 and CDR2: MNHNS, SASEGT. The CDR3 has 13 residues. CDR3 region: CASRDAGANVLTF. In nucleotides, the CDR3 is TGTGCCAGTAGAGATGCTGGGGCCAACGTCCTGACTTTC.

The chain links TRBV2 to TRBJ2-5; no firm D call. In germline, CDR1 is SNHLY, CDR2 FYNNEI. V was cut by 6 bases and J by 5 bases, with 10 bases left in between. The CDR3 extends over 12 amino acids. Written as DNA, the CDR3 is TGTGCCAGCAGGACTTTCGGGGAGACCCAGTACTTC. This encodes CASRTFGETQYF.

This clone was observed once. This chain connects TRBV6-1 to TRBJ2-5; 12 bases fit TRBD1. There are 15 residues in the CDR3. Trimming removed 5 bases from V and 4 bases from J; junction bases left unmatched: 5. Germline lookup yields CDR1 MNHNS and CDR2 SASEGT. CDR3 amino acids: CASSTRDRGRETQYF. In nucleotides, the CDR3 is TGTGCCAGCAGTACCCGGGACAGGGGGCGAGAGACCCAGTACTTC.

The CDR3 DNA is TGTGCCAGCAGTGAATTTGGGGACTACGAGCAGTACTTC. Protein product: CASSEFGDYEQYF. This chain links TRBV25-1 with TRBJ2-7; D is ambiguous. This CDR3 region has 13 residues. V lost 1 base and J 3 bases, leaving 7 bases between the germline ends. CDR1 is MGHDK and CDR2 is SYGVNS in the germline V gene.

The chain links TRBV5-1 to TRBJ1-1; maybe TRBD1 (6 bases). The CDR3 has 13 residues. With 4 bases removed from V and 5 bases from J, the gap between germline ends came to 12 bases. Germline assignment: CDR1 SGHRS and CDR2 YFSETQ. DNA for the CDR3: TGCGCCAGCAGCATAGTACAGGGTACTGAAGCTTTCTTT. Protein sequence: CASSIVQGTEAFF. The full variable domain, in which reference TRBV5-1 and TRBJ1-1 provide the parts outside the CDR3, is KAGVTQTPRYLIKTRGQQVTLSCSPISGHRSVSWYQQTPGQGLQFLFEYFSETQRNKGNFPGRFSGRQFSNSRSEMNVSTLELGDSALYLCASSIVQGTEAFFGQGTRLTVV.

The chain is built from TRBV7-6 and TRBJ2-3, with D unresolved. CDR3 length equals 15 residues. V dropped 0 bases and J dropped 2 bases, with 9 bases sitting between them. Per the germline V gene, CDR1 is SGHVS and CDR2 is FNYEAQ. The CDR3: CASSLAWGNTDTQYF. CDR3 sequence (DNA): TGTGCCAGCAGCTTAGCATGGGGAAACACAGATACGCAGTATTTT. The entire variable domain, with the rest obtained from reference TRBV7-6 and TRBJ2-3, is as follows: GAGVSQSPRYKVTKRGQDVALRCDPISGHVSLYWYRQALGQGPEFLTYFNYEAQQDKSGLPNDRFSAERPEGSISTLTIQRTEQRDSAMYRCASSLAWGNTDTQYFGPGTRLTVL.

Notes on this clone: Other DNA variants within this sample encode the same CDR3. This chain connects TRBV6-5 to TRBJ1-2; no firm D call. Between the trimmed V and J ends, which lost 0 bases and 1 base, there was a span of 6 bases. The germline V gene encodes CDR1 MNHEY and CDR2 SVGAGI. CDR3 size: 14 residues. The CDR3 DNA follows: TGTGCCAGCAGTTACTCGAGAGTTAACTATGGCTACACCTTC. Translation gives CASSYSRVNYGYTF.

This rearrangement joins TRBV25-1 to TRBJ2-5; 7 positions match TRBD2. The junction had 13 bases not matched to a gene; V was cut back by 4 bases and J by 5 bases. The CDR3 spans 16 residues. From germline, CDR1 is MGHDK and CDR2 SYGVNS. The CDR3 DNA reads TGTGCCAGCAGTGCGGCGGGAGTATTCTACGTGGAGACCCAGTACTTC. Protein: CASSAAGVFYVETQYF.

Comment on this clone: Other DNA sequences within the sample encode an identical CDR3. The J gene is TRBJ2-3, the V gene TRBV29-1; 7 bases are shared with TRBD1. CDR1 is SQVTM and CDR2 is ANQGSEA in the germline V gene. After removal of 6 bases from V and 2 bases from J, the junction contained 5 bases not matched to a gene. The CDR3 loop spans 13 amino acids. The CDR3 here is CSVGTVLTDTQYF. CDR3 sequence (DNA): TGCAGCGTAGGGACAGTTCTCACAGATACGCAGTATTTT.

This clone was detected once. The chain joins TRBV10-3 to TRBJ1-1; unclear D gene. Germline CDR1 and CDR2: ENHRY and SYGVKD. There are 14 residues in the CDR3. V shed 3 bases and J shed 3 bases, with 11 bases lying between them. The CDR3 DNA is TGTGCCATCAGTGAAGGCAACGGGTACACTGAAGCTTTCTTT. Amino acids: CAISEGNGYTEAFF.

This clone has only one observation. The rearrangement uses TRBV7-9 and TRBJ2-5; 8 bases line up with TRBD2. CDR3 size: 15 residues. Germline loops: CDR1 SEHNR, CDR2 FQNEAQ (reference sequence). Germline trimming cut 4 bases from V and 5 bases from J; bases unmatched to any gene: 9. Here the CDR3 reads CASSSGTRRWETQYF. The CDR3 bases are TGTGCCAGCAGCTCGGGGACTAGACGGTGGGAGACCCAGTACTTC.

Turning to this clone: At the DNA level, this CDR3 is encoded by other sequences in the same sample as well. The chain recombines TRBV10-3 with TRBJ2-3; D is perhaps TRBD2 (5 bases). Per the germline V gene, CDR1 is ENHRY and CDR2 is SYGVKD. V lost 2 bases, J lost 0 bases, and 12 bases lay in between. This CDR3 has 16 amino acids. The CDR3 loop is CAISELRGSSTDTQYF. The CDR3, as DNA: TGTGCCATCAGTGAGCTTCGGGGATCTAGCACAGATACGCAGTATTTT.

This chain connects TRBV15 to TRBJ2-1; possible D gene TRBD1, 5 bases. CDR1 is LNHNV, CDR2 YYDKDF, per germline (reference sequence). The CDR3 covers 13 residues. Trimming pared 1 base from V and 8 bases from J, leaving 9 bases between. CDR3 DNA: TGTGCCACCAGCAGAGGGCTCAGGGATGAGCAGTTCTTC. Translation gives CATSRGLRDEQFF.

This chain uses TRBV11-2 with TRBJ2-3; 9 bases are shared with TRBD1. The CDR3 is 19 amino acids. The V gene end was trimmed by 2 bases and the J gene end by 4 bases; junction bases not matched to a gene: 16. CDR1 is SGHAT, CDR2 FQNNGV, per germline. The CDR3 DNA reads TGTGCCAGCAGCTTAAACCCGGACTGGGACAGGGTGAGCGCAGATACGCAGTATTTT. Translating it yields CASSLNPDWDRVSADTQYF.

This chain joins TRBV4-3 and TRBJ2-1; the D gene is possibly TRBD2 (6 bases). CDR3 size: 16 residues. The germline gives CDR1 LGHNA, CDR2 YSLEER. Trimming removed 3 bases at V and 3 bases at J, with 15 bases between. The CDR3 here is CASSQFLADGYNEQFF. The CDR3 DNA reads TGCGCCAGCAGCCAGTTTTTAGCGGACGGCTACAATGAGCAGTTCTTC.

Note on this clone: This CDR3 is also generated by other DNA sequences in the sample. The chain has TRBV6-5 and TRBJ2-1, with D uncertain. The CDR3 runs to 14 residues. V was cut by 6 bases and J by 1 base, with 10 bases left in between. The germline V gene has CDR1 MNHEY and CDR2 SVGAGI. The CDR3 nucleotides read TGTGCCAGCAGACCATCAGGTTCCTACAATGAGCAGTTCTTC. Its protein product is CASRPSGSYNEQFF.

In regard to this clone: Other nucleotide sequences from this sample produce the same CDR3. The J gene is TRBJ1-4, the V gene TRBV18, with D possibly TRBD1 on 6 matching bases. The germline V and J ends were trimmed by 3 bases and 3 bases, with 8 bases remaining between them. From germline, CDR1 is KGHSH and CDR2 LQKENI. The CDR3 sequence is 14 residues long. The DNA for the CDR3 is TGTGCCAGCTCACCTGGACAGCCTAATGAAAAACTGTTTTTT. It codes for CASSPGQPNEKLFF.